These 8 T cell receptor beta chains originate from one sample sequenced in a study of CD8+ T cells in alopecia areata. TCR sequencing used cDNA made by reverse transcription of extracted RNA. This table comes from immunoSEQ multiplex PCR, and its TCRdb copy is limited to in-frame clones, with some not included. The repertoire includes approximately 180,000 clones, roughly 60% of them detected once, and about 1.5% sits in the top ten. The specimen was CD4+ T cells sorted from blood, collected at week 0. Receptor source: a human donor with alopecia areata.

The V gene is TRBV2, the J gene TRBJ1-1, with a weak D call TRBD1 (6 bases). This CDR3 is built from 13 residues. V lost 0 bases and J 4 bases, leaving 6 bases between the germline ends. The germline CDR1 and CDR2 sequences are SNHLY and FYNNEI. In DNA form, the CDR3 reads TGTGCCAGCAGTGAAGCAGGGGGCACTGAAGCTTTCTTT. It yields the protein CASSEAGGTEAFF.

This chain uses TRBV20-1 with TRBJ2-1, with 7 positions matching TRBD1. There are 11 residues in the CDR3. Per germline, CDR1 DFQATT and CDR2 SNEGSKA (reference sequence). After removal of 5 bases from V and 12 bases from J, the junction contained 7 bases not matched to a gene. DNA of the CDR3: TGCAGTGCTGGAAGTCACAGGGGGCAGTTCTTC. Its translation: CSAGSHRGQFF.

As for this clone: Additional DNA sequences in this sample encode the identical CDR3. V and J are TRBV15 and TRBJ2-1, with D unclear. Germline loops: CDR1 LNHNV, CDR2 YYDKDF (reference sequence). The CDR3 has 12 amino acids. Trimming took off 0 bases at V and 10 bases at J, with 7 bases between the two ends. The chain's CDR3 is CATSRDWSEQFF. The CDR3 DNA is TGTGCCACCAGCAGAGATTGGAGCGAGCAGTTCTTC.

The chain employs TRBV11-2 and TRBJ2-2; maybe TRBD1 (6 bases). V was clipped by 3 bases and J by 5 bases, with 13 bases between them. The CDR3 totals 15 residues. The germline V gene encodes CDR1 SGHAT and CDR2 FQNNGV. The CDR3 bases are TGTGCCAGCAGCTTGAGGACAGTTTCTACCGGGGAGCTGTTTTTT. It is translated as CASSLRTVSTGELFF.

The chain is built from TRBV29-1 and TRBJ1-1; 11 bases map to TRBD1. CDR3 length: 13 amino acids. Germline V lookup: CDR1 SQVTM, CDR2 ANQGSEA. J lost 4 bases, V lost 4 bases, and 2 bases had no gene match. The CDR3 loop is CSVAGTGGTEAFF. CDR3 DNA: TGCAGCGTTGCGGGGACAGGGGGCACTGAAGCTTTCTTT.

The chain combines TRBV5-4 with TRBJ2-2; tentatively, D is TRBD2 (5 bases). CDR3 length: 15 residues. Trimming removed 4 bases at V and 6 bases at J, with 16 bases between. The germline V gene encodes CDR1 SGHNT and CDR2 YYREEE (reference sequence). CDR3 sequence (DNA): TGTGCCAGCAGCCCATTCGCCGGGGTGCCCGGGGAGCTGTTTTTT. Its protein product is CASSPFAGVPGELFF.

The chain uses TRBV11-3 and TRBJ2-1; the match to TRBD2 covers 7 bases. The CDR3 loop spans 14 amino acids. The junction had 3 bases not matched to a gene; V was cut back by 1 base and J by 6 bases. Germline V gene sequence: CDR1 SGHNT, CDR2 YENEEA. CDR3 in amino acids: CASSLVASGNEQFF. DNA of the CDR3: TGTGCCAGCAGCTTAGTTGCTAGCGGCAATGAGCAGTTCTTC. Together with reference TRBV11-3 and TRBJ2-1, the CDR3 gives the full variable domain: EAGVVQSPRYKIIEKKQPVAFWCNPISGHNTLYWYLQNLGQGPELLIRYENEEAVDDSQLPKDRFSAERLKGVDSTLKIQPAELGDSAVYLCASSLVASGNEQFFGPGTRLTVL.

This chain links TRBV2 with TRBJ1-1; 7 nucleotides agree with TRBD1. Germline CDR1 is SNHLY and CDR2 is FYNNEI. The V segment lost 6 bases and the J segment 4 bases; nucleotides outside the gene matches: 8. The CDR3 runs to 14 residues. This CDR3 is CASSKDRAVTEAFF. DNA of the CDR3: TGTGCCAGCAGCAAAGACAGGGCGGTCACTGAAGCTTTCTTT.